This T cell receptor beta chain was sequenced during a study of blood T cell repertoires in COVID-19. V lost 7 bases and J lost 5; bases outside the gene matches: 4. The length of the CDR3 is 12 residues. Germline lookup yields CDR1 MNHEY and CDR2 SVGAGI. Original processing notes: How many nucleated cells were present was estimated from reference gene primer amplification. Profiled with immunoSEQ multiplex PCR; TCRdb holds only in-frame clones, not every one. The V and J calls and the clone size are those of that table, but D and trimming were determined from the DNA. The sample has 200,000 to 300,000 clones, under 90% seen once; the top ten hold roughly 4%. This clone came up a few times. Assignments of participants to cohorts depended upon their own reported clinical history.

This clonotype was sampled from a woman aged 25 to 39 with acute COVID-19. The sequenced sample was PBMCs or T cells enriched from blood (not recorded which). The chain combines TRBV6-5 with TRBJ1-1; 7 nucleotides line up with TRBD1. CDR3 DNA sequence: TGTGCCAGCACCCAGGGGGGAACTGAAGCTTTCTTT. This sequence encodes CASTQGGTEAFF.